This is a list of T cell receptor beta chains from one sample in a study of T-cell reconstitution after alpha-beta-depleted transplantation in children. Using its own MiXCR run on the PCR reads, TCRdb lists one record per CDR3 protein. The table lists fewer than 750,000 distinct CDR3 sequences, 20% to 25% of them singletons, with about 14% in the top ten. The source material was PBMCs, mostly from graft donor cells, sampled 360 days after TCRalphabeta/CD19-depleted stem cell transplant. The origin of the receptors is a boy in the first two years of life who had a stem cell transplant for acute myeloid leukemia, so the T cells may come from the graft donor. Each CDR3 is given with its conserved first and last residue. D genes are given only for firm matches. Expanded clones get a size class; other rows say once, few or many, or leave the size out.

V,D,J,size,DNA,CDR3
TRBV29-1,TRBD1,TRBJ1-4,many,TGCAGCGTTGCATGGGGGACTGACAGGGCCGAAAAACTGTTTTTT,CSVAWGTDRAEKLFF
TRBV29-1,.,TRBJ2-5,many,TGCAGCGTTGCGGACACCCTACAAGAGACCCAGTACTTC,CSVADTLQETQYF
TRBV24-1,.,TRBJ2-5,.,TGTGCCACCAGTGAACCGTCAGGACCCGGGGGGACCCAGTACTTC,CATSEPSGPGGTQYF
TRBV20-1,.,TRBJ2-3,.,TGCAGTGCTAGTGAGGAGGACTGGGTCACAGATACGCAGTATTTT,CSASEEDWVTDTQYF
TRBV20-1,TRBD1,TRBJ2-1,.,TGCAGTGCACAACCTCCGGGACAGGAACGGAATGAGCAGTTCTTC,CSAQPPGQERNEQFF
TRBV20-1,.,TRBJ1-2,.,TGCAGTGCGCGTAGGGGGGACCATGGCTACACCTTC,CSARRGDHGYTF
TRBV20-1,TRBD1,TRBJ1-5,.,TGCAGTGCTAGATCAACCGGGACAGGGGGCGCACAGCCCCAGCATTTT,CSARSTGTGGAQPQHF
TRBV7-2,TRBD2,TRBJ2-3,many,TGTGCCAGCAGCTCCAACCTAGCGGGGGGGTTGGATACGCAGTATTTT,CASSSNLAGGLDTQYF
TRBV13,TRBD2,TRBJ2-1,few,TGTGCCAGCAGCGATCGGGGGGACTCCTACAATGAGCAGTTCTTC,CASSDRGDSYNEQFF
TRBV7-8,TRBD2,TRBJ2-3,.,TGTGCCACCGGACTAGCGGGGGTGTTCGATACGCAGTATTTT,CATGLAGVFDTQYF
TRBV20-1,.,TRBJ2-7,.,TGCAGTGCTAGAGAGGACATAGCTTACGAGCAGTACTTC,CSAREDIAYEQYF
TRBV6-5,.,TRBJ1-1,.,TGTGCCAGCGTAGGGCTCACTGAAGCTTTCTTT,CASVGLTEAFF
TRBV20-1,.,TRBJ1-1,.,TGCAGTGGAGAGATGGGGACTGAAGCTTTCTTT,CSGEMGTEAFF
TRBV29-1,TRBD2,TRBJ2-7,few,TGCAGCGTTACGCCTCTAGCGGGGACCTACGAGCAGTACTTC,CSVTPLAGTYEQYF
TRBV6-5,.,TRBJ1-4,many,TGTGCCAGCAGTTACGGGGGGGGCAGGGAAAAACTGTTTTTT,CASSYGGGREKLFF
TRBV6-5,.,TRBJ2-3,many,TGTGCCAGCAGAAGTAGCACAGATACGCAGTATTTT,CASRSSTDTQYF
TRBV4-3,.,TRBJ2-3,few,TGCGCCAGCAGCCAGTGGGACGGTCGCACAGATACGCAGTATTTT,CASSQWDGRTDTQYF
TRBV10-3,TRBD1,TRBJ1-1,.,TGTGCCATCAGTGCTGGGACAGGGGGGGACACTGAAGCTTTCTTT,CAISAGTGGDTEAFF
TRBV6-5,.,TRBJ2-7,.,TGTGCCAGCAGTTACTCGGTCGGGAACGAGCAGTACTTC,CASSYSVGNEQYF
TRBV27,TRBD1,TRBJ2-1,.,TGTGCCAGCAGTTCCCAGGGACAGGGTCGGAACTCCAATGAGCAGTTCTTC,CASSSQGQGRNSNEQFF
TRBV5-1,.,TRBJ1-4,.,TGCGCCAGCAGCTTGGAAGGGGTTGGGATTAATGAAAAACTGTTTTTT,CASSLEGVGINEKLFF
TRBV24-1,.,TRBJ2-3,.,TGTGCCACGAGTGTCAGGGAAAGTTCGGATACGCAGTATTTT,CATSVRESSDTQYF
TRBV7-2,.,TRBJ1-1,.,TGTGCCAGCAGCTTAGTGGGGTCATCGGTCCGAATTGAAGCTTTCTTT,CASSLVGSSVRIEAFF
TRBV7-2,.,TRBJ2-5,.,TGTGCCAGCAGCTTTGTCCTTTGGGGCGAAACCCAGTACTTC,CASSFVLWGETQYF
TRBV3-1,TRBD1,TRBJ2-7,few,TGTGCCAGCAGCCAAGATCTGACAGGGGGAATCTACGAGCAGTACTTC,CASSQDLTGGIYEQYF
TRBV6-5,TRBD1,TRBJ1-2,few,TGTGCCAGCAGTTACCAAGGGACAGGAGAGGGCTACACCTTC,CASSYQGTGEGYTF
TRBV12-3/TRBV12-4,TRBD2,TRBJ2-1,.,TGTGCCAGCAGTCAACTAGCGGGGGCCCCCAATGAGCAGTTCTTC,CASSQLAGAPNEQFF
TRBV7-3,TRBD2,TRBJ2-1,.,TGTGCCAGCAGCTCTAGCGGGGGGGATAAGAATGAGCAGTTCTTC,CASSSSGGDKNEQFF
TRBV7-2,.,TRBJ1-6,.,TGTGCCAGCAGCTTAGCGGTAGGAGAAGGTTATTCACCCCTCCACTTT,CASSLAVGEGYSPLHF
TRBV9,TRBD2,TRBJ2-1,.,TGTGCCAGCAGCCCCGGACTAGCGGGGGCCGGGGGGCAGTTCTTC,CASSPGLAGAGGQFF
TRBV29-1,TRBD1,TRBJ2-2,few,TGCAGCGTTACCCGGGACAGGGGGCCCGGGGAGCTGTTTTTT,CSVTRDRGPGELFF
TRBV5-1,.,TRBJ1-1,.,TGCGCCAGCAGCTTGGACAGGCCCACTGAAGCTTTCTTT,CASSLDRPTEAFF
TRBV7-2,TRBD2,TRBJ2-7,.,TGTGCCAGCAGCTCGACTAGCGGGGGGGCGATGAGGGAGCAGTACTTC,CASSSTSGGAMREQYF
TRBV7-9,.,TRBJ1-1,few,TGTGCCAGCAGCTTAGCGTCAGGGTACACTGAAGCTTTCTTT,CASSLASGYTEAFF
TRBV9,.,TRBJ2-7,.,TGTGCCAGCAGCCCAGGGGACGACTCCTACGAGCAGTACTTC,CASSPGDDSYEQYF
TRBV4-3,.,TRBJ2-1,few,TGCGCCAGCAGCCATATACCAGAGGGTGTGGATGAGCAGTTCTTC,CASSHIPEGVDEQFF
TRBV20-1,.,TRBJ2-1,few,TGCAGTTCCATCAGGGGGGCTCCTAGCTCCTACAATGAGCAGTTCTTC,CSSIRGAPSSYNEQFF
TRBV20-1,.,TRBJ2-3,many,TGCAGTGCTATCTCGACGGGGCCAGATACGCAGTATTTT,CSAISTGPDTQYF
TRBV20-1,.,TRBJ1-2,many,TGCAGTGCTAGGATACAGGTCTTCTATGGCTACACCTTC,CSARIQVFYGYTF
TRBV6-1,TRBD1,TRBJ2-3,.,TGTGCCAGTTTAGCCGGGACAGGGTCAGATACGCAGTATTTT,CASLAGTGSDTQYF
TRBV12-3/TRBV12-4,TRBD2,TRBJ2-1,.,TGTGCCAGCAGCCCTAGCGGGGGGATACGTGAGCAGTTCTTC,CASSPSGGIREQFF
TRBV15,.,TRBJ2-2,.,TGTGCCACCAGCACGAGTAGGTACACCGGGGAGCTGTTTTTT,CATSTSRYTGELFF
TRBV7-2,TRBD2,TRBJ2-1,.,TGTGCCAGCATCCAAACCCCTAGCGGGATTCCAAATGAGCAGTTCTTC,CASIQTPSGIPNEQFF
TRBV3-1,.,TRBJ2-7,.,TGTGCCAGCAGCCAAGGGATAGGGGCAGGCTACGAGCAGTACTTC,CASSQGIGAGYEQYF
TRBV6-5,.,TRBJ2-2,many,TGTGCCAGCAGTTACGCGGGTTTGGGCCATGGGGAGCTGTTTTTT,CASSYAGLGHGELFF
TRBV6-5,.,TRBJ1-1,.,TGTGCCAGCACCCAAGGTGGGGAAGCTTTCTTT,CASTQGGEAFF
TRBV7-5,.,TRBJ2-5,many,.,CISVPEAYPGTGETQYF
TRBV5-1,.,TRBJ2-6,many,TGCGCCAGCAGCTCCCTGGGGAACTCTGGGGCCAACGTCCTGACTTTC,CASSSLGNSGANVLTF
TRBV7-6,.,TRBJ1-6,few,TGTGCCAGCAGCTTAGCAGGGCGGGGTAATTCACCCCTCCACTTT,CASSLAGRGNSPLHF
TRBV13,.,TRBJ2-7,.,TGTGCCAGCAGCTCCCTCCAGGGAGCCTACGAGCAGTACTTC,CASSSLQGAYEQYF
TRBV27,TRBD2,TRBJ2-5,many,TGTGCCAGCAGTATGGGACTAGCGGGGGTAGAGACCCAGTACTTC,CASSMGLAGVETQYF